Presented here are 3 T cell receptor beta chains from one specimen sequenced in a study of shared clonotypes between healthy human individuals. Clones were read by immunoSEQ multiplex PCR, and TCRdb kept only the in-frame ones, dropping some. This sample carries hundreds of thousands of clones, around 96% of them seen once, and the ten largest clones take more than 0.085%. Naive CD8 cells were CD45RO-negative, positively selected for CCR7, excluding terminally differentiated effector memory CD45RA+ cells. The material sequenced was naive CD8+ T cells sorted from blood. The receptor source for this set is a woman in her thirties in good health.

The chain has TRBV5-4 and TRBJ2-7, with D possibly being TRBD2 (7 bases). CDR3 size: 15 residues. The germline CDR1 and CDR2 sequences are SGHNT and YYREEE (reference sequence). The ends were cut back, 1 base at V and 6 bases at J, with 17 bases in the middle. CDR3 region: CASSLMWNREGEQYF. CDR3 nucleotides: TGTGCCAGCAGCTTGATGTGGAACAGGGAGGGCGAGCAGTACTTC.

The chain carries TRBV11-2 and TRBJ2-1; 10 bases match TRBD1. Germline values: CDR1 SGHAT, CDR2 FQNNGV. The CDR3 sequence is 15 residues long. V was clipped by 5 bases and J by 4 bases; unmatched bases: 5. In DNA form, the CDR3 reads TGTGCCAGCAGCCCCAGGGACAGGGGTTACAATGAGCAGTTCTTC. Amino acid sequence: CASSPRDRGYNEQFF.

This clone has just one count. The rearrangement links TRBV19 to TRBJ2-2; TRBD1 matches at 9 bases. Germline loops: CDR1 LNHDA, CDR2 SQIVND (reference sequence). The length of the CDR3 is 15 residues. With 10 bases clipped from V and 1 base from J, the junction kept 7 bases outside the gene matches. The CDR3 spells CATSPGQGNTGELFF. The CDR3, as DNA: TGTGCCACCTCCCCGGGACAGGGGAACACCGGGGAGCTGTTTTTT.